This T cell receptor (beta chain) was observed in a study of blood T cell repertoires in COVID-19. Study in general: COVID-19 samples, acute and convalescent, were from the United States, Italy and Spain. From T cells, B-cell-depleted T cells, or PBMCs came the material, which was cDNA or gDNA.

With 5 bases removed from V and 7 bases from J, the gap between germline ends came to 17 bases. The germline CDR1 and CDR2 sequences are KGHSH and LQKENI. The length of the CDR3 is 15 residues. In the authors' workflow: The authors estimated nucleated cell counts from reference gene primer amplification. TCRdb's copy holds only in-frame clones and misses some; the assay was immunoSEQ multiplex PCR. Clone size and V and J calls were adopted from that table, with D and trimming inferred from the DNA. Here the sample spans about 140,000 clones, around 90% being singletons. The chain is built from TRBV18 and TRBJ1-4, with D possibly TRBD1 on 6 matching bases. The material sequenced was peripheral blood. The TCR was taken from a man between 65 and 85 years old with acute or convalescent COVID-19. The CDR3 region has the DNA TGTGCCAGCTCATCCTACACAGGGAGGGGTGAAAAACTGTTTTTT. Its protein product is CASSSYTGRGEKLFF. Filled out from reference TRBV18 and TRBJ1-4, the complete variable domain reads NAGVMQNPRHLVRRRGQEARLRCSPMKGHSHVYWYRQLPEEGLKFMVYLQKENIIDESGMPKERFSAEFPKEGPSILRIQQVVRGDSAAYFCASSSYTGRGEKLFFGSGTQLSVL.